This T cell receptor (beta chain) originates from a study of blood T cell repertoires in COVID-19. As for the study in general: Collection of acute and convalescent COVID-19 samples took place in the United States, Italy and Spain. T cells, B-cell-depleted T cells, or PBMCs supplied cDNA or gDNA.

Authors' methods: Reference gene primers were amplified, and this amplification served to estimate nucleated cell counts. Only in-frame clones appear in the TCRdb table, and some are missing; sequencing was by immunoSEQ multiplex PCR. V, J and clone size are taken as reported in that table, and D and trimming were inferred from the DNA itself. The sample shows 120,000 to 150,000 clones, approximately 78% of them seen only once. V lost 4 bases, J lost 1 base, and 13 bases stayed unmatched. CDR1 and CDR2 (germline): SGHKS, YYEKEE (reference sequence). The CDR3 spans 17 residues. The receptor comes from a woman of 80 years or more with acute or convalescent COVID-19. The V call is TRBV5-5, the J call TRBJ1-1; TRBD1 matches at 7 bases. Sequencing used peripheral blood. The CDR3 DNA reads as TGTGCCAGCAGCCCTCGCTGGGACAGTTCACAGAACACTGAAGCTTTCTTT. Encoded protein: CASSPRWDSSQNTEAFF.